This T cell receptor (beta chain) was sequenced during a study of blood T cell repertoires in COVID-19. Study information: Acute and convalescent COVID-19 samples came from the United States, Italy and Spain.

As processed by the authors: Researchers report that nucleated cell counts were estimated from reference gene primer amplification. Method: immunoSEQ multiplex PCR; TCRdb's copy keeps in-frame clones and lacks some. V, J and clone size are those of that table, while D and trimming were read from the DNA. The sample consists of 50,000 to 75,000 clones, about nine tenths of them appearing once. From germline, CDR1 is MNHNY and CDR2 SVGAGI (reference sequence). The CDR3 consists of 13 residues. The V gene lost 6 bases and the J gene lost 5 bases, with 13 bases spanning the gap. V gene TRBV6-6 combines with J gene TRBJ2-5; weak D call: TRBD2 (5 bases). The specimen sequenced was peripheral blood. The sequence derives from a human donor in a cohort sampled during active COVID-19. The DNA for the CDR3 is TGTGCCAGCAGCCCCGGACTGTGGGAGACCCAGTACTTC. As protein: CASSPGLWETQYF.